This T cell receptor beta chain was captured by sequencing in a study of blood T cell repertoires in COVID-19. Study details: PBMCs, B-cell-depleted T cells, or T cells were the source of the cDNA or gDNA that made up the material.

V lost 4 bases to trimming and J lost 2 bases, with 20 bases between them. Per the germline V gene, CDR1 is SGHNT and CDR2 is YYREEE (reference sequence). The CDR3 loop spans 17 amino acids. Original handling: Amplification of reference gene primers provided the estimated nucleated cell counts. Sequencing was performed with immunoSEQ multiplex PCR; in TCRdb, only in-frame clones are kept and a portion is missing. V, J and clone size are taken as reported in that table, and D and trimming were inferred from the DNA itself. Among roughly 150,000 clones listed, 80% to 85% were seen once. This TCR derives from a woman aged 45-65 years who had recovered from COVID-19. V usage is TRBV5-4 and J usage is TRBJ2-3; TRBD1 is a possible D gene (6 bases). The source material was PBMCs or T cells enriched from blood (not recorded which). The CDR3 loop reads CASSDGTIPLPTDTQYF. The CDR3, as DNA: TGTGCCAGCAGCGACGGGACAATACCATTACCCACAGATACGCAGTATTTT.